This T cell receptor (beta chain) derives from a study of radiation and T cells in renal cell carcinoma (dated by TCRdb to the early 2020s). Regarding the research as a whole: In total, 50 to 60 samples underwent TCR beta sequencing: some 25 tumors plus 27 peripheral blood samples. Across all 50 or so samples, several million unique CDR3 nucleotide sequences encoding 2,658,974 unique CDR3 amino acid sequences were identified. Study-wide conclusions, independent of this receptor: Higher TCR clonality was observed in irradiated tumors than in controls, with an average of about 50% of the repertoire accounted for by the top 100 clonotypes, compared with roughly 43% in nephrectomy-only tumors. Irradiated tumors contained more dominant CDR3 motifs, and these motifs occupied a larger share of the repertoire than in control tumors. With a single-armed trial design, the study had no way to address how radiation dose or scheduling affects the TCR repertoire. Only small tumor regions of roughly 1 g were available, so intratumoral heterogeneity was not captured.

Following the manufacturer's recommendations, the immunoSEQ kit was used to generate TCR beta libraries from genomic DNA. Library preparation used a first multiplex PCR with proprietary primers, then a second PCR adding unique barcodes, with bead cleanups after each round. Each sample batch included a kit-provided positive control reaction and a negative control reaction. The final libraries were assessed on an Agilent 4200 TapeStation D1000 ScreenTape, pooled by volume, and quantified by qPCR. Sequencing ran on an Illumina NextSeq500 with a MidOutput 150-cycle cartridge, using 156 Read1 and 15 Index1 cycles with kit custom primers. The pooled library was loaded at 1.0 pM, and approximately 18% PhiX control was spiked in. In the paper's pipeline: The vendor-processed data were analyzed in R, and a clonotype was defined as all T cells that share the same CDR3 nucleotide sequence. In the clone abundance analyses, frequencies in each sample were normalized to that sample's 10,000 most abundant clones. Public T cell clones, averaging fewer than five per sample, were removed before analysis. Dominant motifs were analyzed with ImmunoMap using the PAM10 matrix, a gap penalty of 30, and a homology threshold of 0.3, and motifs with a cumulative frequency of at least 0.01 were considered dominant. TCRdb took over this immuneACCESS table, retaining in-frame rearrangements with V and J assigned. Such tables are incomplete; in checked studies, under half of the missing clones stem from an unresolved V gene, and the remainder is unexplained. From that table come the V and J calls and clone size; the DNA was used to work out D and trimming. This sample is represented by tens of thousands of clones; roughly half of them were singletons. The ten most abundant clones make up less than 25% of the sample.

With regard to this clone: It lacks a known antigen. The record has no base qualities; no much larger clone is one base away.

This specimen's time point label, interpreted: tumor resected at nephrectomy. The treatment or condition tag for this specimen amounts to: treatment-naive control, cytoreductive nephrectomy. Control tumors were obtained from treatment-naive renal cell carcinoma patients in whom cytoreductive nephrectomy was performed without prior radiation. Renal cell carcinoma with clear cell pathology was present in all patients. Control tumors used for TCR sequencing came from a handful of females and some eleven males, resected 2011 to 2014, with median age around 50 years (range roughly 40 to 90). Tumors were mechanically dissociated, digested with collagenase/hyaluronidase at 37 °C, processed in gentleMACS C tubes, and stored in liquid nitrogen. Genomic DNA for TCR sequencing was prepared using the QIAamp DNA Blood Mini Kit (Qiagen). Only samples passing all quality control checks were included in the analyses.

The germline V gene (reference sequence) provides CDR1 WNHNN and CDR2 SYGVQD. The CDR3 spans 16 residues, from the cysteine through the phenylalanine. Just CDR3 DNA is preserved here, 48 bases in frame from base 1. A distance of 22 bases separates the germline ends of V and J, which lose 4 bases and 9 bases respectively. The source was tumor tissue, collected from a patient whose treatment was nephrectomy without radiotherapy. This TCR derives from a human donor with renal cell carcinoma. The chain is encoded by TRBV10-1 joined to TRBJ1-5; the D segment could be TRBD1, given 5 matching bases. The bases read TGCGCCAGCAGTGGGCCCCGGGACGCTACCAGACGGCCCCAGCATTTT. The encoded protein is CASSGPRDATRRPQHF.